The clone carrying this TCR beta chain was seen just once. This sample is drawn from a study of technical replicates of blood from several donors. Deletions cut 1 base from V and 2 bases from J, with 12 bases between. This CDR3 region has 16 residues. Germline values: CDR1 SEHNR, CDR2 FQNEAQ (reference sequence). Assay used: immunoSEQ multiplex PCR; TCRdb lists only in-frame clones, some missing. The top ten hold less than 6.5% of the sample, which has around 69,000 clones, approximately 83% seen once. The V and J genes are TRBV7-9 and TRBJ1-5; D is ambiguous. The sequenced material came from PBMCs. The clonotype originates from a human donor in good health. Some clones in this sample may be carry-over from other donors' samples. CDR3 loop: CASSLVGVEGNQPQHF. The CDR3 DNA follows: TGTGCCAGCAGCTTAGTGGGTGTCGAGGGCAATCAGCCCCAGCATTTT.